This T cell receptor (beta chain) was obtained from a study of blood T cell repertoires in COVID-19 (dated by TCRdb to 2018 to 2020). Turning to the overall study: Samples covering the acute and convalescent phases of COVID-19 were provided by collaborators in the United States, Italy and Spain. The material from the prospective study consisted of cDNA or gDNA derived from T cells, B-cell-depleted T cells, or PBMCs. Deeply sampled blood TCRbeta repertoires from subjects exposed to, actively infected with, or recovered from COVID-19 were included in the dataset. The repertoires were made available in a free public database intended to serve as a resource for research on the immune response to SARS-CoV-2. Samples were obtained from the ongoing ImmuneRACE study (first 160 participants) and from 1,254 subjects provided by 6 global collaborators. Sample metadata almost always included a de-identified subject ID, COVID-19 status, age in years and sex. Where available, HLA class I and class II types were taken from metadata supplied by the sample provider and were not determined by assay-based typing.

Concerning this clone: The antigen this receptor binds is unknown. Per-nucleotide qualities are absent, and no much larger clonotype sits a single base away.

Enrolling through a virtual design, the prospective study's participants ranged in age from roughly 18 to 100 years and lived across roughly 24 United States geographic areas. To assign participants to cohorts, the prospective study relied on clinical history that participants themselves reported in a screening survey and a study questionnaire. For ImmuneRACE Cohort 3, a participant was defined as recovered based on two consecutive negative NP/OP PCR tests, clearance by a healthcare professional, or resolution of symptoms. In the prospective study, whole blood, serum and a nasopharyngeal or oropharyngeal swab were collected from each participant by mobile phlebotomists. Participants in the prospective study had the option to provide additional blood draws and questionnaires over a roughly 2-month period. Prospective study blood samples were shipped either frozen or at room temperature before DNA extraction.

CDR1 and CDR2, per the germline V gene, are KGHSH and LQKENI. From the cysteine up to the phenylalanine, the CDR3 has a length of 14 residues. Of all the DNA, just the CDR3 is kept, 42 bases in frame from base 1. Trimming takes 5 bases from V and 1 base from J, and the germline ends sit 11 bases apart. The paper as a whole reports these results and caveats: How much clinical and demographic metadata was included differed by source and by participant, and the metadata was provided uncurated.

The immunoSEQ Assay, a bias-controlled multiplex PCR, was used to amplify TCRbeta CDR3 regions from genomic DNA. Processing in the source paper ran as follows. Within the assay, amplification of reference gene primers was used to estimate how many nucleated cells each sample contained. To quantify the absolute abundance of each unique TCRbeta CDR3 rearrangement, sequence reads were collapsed and filtered. For each sample, productive Simpson clonality was calculated as the square root of Simpson's diversity index over productive rearrangements. The source is immuneACCESS, and TCRdb retained only in-frame sequences with V and J called. Part of the clones is not carried over; for the studies checked, unresolved V genes explain less than half of this, and the remainder is unexplained. V and J calls and clone size are given by that table; D and trimming were obtained from the DNA. In all, the sample holds 250,000 to 300,000 clones, and approximately 91% of those were seen once. The ten top clones hold 0.75% to 1% of the sample.

Sequenced material: PBMCs or T cells enriched from blood (not recorded which). Recombination joined TRBV18 with TRBJ1-1, and perhaps TRBD1 as D gene, on 6 matching bases. This TCR derives from a woman aged 25 to 39 who had recovered from COVID-19. CDR3 reads: CASSESQGNTEAFF. The bases read TGTGCCAGCTCAGAATCACAGGGGAACACTGAAGCTTTCTTT.